This record covers a single T cell receptor (beta chain). Its antigen is unidentified. The record originates from a study of T cell responses to AZD1222 COVID-19 vaccine. Study-wide points: CD4 TCRs covered the whole spike, strongest at regions 160-218 and 743-854. Clonal diversity was possibly underestimated, and white British individuals and females predominated among donors.

CDR3 length equals 14 residues. After removal of 5 bases from V and 7 bases from J, the junction contained 8 bases not matched to a gene. Germline CDR1 LNHNV, CDR2 YYDKDF (reference sequence). This table comes from immunoSEQ multiplex PCR, and its TCRdb copy is limited to in-frame clones, with some not included. This sample has some 150,000 clones; 75% to 85% occur once, and the top ten carry over 4%. The material was peripheral blood, obtained on day 0 of MenACWY control vaccination. This clonotype was sampled from an adult in good health. The chain couples TRBV15 to TRBJ2-3; 8 bases line up with TRBD1. CDR3: CATSEDRESNTQYF. CDR3 bases: TGTGCCACCAGCGAGGACAGGGAGTCGAATACGCAGTATTTT.